Below are 28 T cell receptor beta chains sequenced from a single sample in a study of T cell changes during pregnancy in multiple sclerosis. Here immunoSEQ multiplex PCR was the method, and the copy in TCRdb shows in-frame clones only, minus some. This sample carries 45,000 to 60,000 clones, 90% of them seen once, and the ten largest clones take under 3.5%. Sequenced here: CD8+ T cells from peripheral blood mononuclear cells, sampled before pregnancy. The receptors were sampled from a female donor with multiple sclerosis, enrolled in a pregnancy study.

This clone was detected only once. This rearrangement joins TRBV6-5 to TRBJ1-5; 9 bases fit TRBD1. CDR3 length: 14 amino acids. V shed 7 bases and J 3 bases; nucleotides not matched to a gene: 4. The germline V gene has CDR1 MNHEY and CDR2 SVGAGI. The CDR3, as DNA: TGTGCCAGCACAGGGACAGGGCCCAATCAGCCCCAGCATTTT. Its protein is CASTGTGPNQPQHF.

This chain links TRBV15 with TRBJ2-7, with D possibly matching TRBD1 (5 bases). The CDR3 is 18 amino acids. The germline V gene encodes CDR1 LNHNV and CDR2 YYDKDF (reference sequence). V was pared by 1 base and J by 4 bases, with 23 bases between. This CDR3 reads CATSRVSRQTPSPYEQYF. DNA of the CDR3: TGTGCCACCAGCAGAGTTTCCCGACAGACGCCTTCACCATACGAGCAGTACTTC.

The gene calls are TRBV27 and TRBJ2-1, with 9 nucleotides matching TRBD2. Trimming took 5 bases from V and 9 from J; bases not matched to a gene: 8. The germline V gene has CDR1 MNHEY and CDR2 SMNVEV (reference sequence). This CDR3 is 14 amino acids long. CDR3 DNA sequence: TGTGCCAGCAGTCCCGGGACTAGCTTGGCTGAGCAGTTCTTC. Amino acids: CASSPGTSLAEQFF.

This chain connects TRBV19 to TRBJ1-5; TRBD1 aligns across 7 bases. The junction had 8 bases not matched to a gene; V was cut back by 7 bases and J by 2 bases. The CDR3 is 15 amino acids. Germline V gene data show CDR1 as LNHDA and CDR2 as SQIVND (reference sequence). CDR3 residues: CASKSGTERNQPQHF. The CDR3 bases are TGTGCCAGTAAGTCTGGGACAGAGCGCAATCAGCCCCAGCATTTT. Based on the CDR3 plus reference TRBV19 and TRBJ1-5, the full variable domain is DGGITQSPKYLFRKEGQNVTLSCEQNLNHDAMYWYRQDPGQGLRLIYYSQIVNDFQKGDIAEGYSVSREKKESFPLTVTSAQKNPTAFYLCASKSGTERNQPQHFGDGTRLSIL.

The CDR3 here is CASSTPGQGETQYF. Written as DNA, the CDR3 is TGTGCCAGCAGCACTCCGGGACAGGGGGAGACCCAGTACTTC. The rearrangement uses TRBV9 and TRBJ2-5, with 10 bases fitting TRBD1. CDR3 length equals 14 residues. Germline-derived CDR1 and CDR2 are SGDLS and YYNGEE. V shed 4 bases and J 5 bases; nucleotides not matched to a gene: 5.

This rearrangement joins TRBV7-6 to TRBJ1-5; TRBD1 agrees at 7 bases. The CDR3 consists of 15 residues. With 1 base clipped from V and 4 bases from J, the junction kept 4 bases outside the gene matches. Per the germline V gene, CDR1 is SGHVS and CDR2 is FNYEAQ. CDR3: CASSLVPDRNQPQHF. The DNA of the CDR3 is TGTGCCAGCAGCTTAGTACCGGACAGGAATCAGCCCCAGCATTTT.

The J gene is TRBJ2-1, the V gene TRBV13; 8 bases are shared with TRBD1. The length of the CDR3 is 16 residues. Germline lookup yields CDR1 PRHDT and CDR2 FYEKMQ (reference sequence). V gave up 0 bases and J gave up 3 bases; unmatched junction bases: 4. The CDR3 DNA is TGTGCCAGCAGCTTAGGCGGACAGGGACACTACAATGAGCAGTTCTTC. Translation: CASSLGGQGHYNEQFF.

CDR3 in DNA: TGCGCCAGCAGCCAAGCGCGGGGTAGAAGCTACGAGCAGTACTTC. Protein: CASSQARGRSYEQYF. The chain recombines TRBV4-1 with TRBJ2-7, with D perhaps TRBD2 (6 bases). Trimming took off 1 base at V and 3 bases at J, with 13 bases between the two ends. Germline V lookup: CDR1 MGHRA, CDR2 YSYEKL. The CDR3 extends over 15 amino acids.

This chain links TRBV30 with TRBJ2-7; D gene uncertain. The ends were cut back, 5 bases at V and 2 bases at J, with 13 bases in the middle. CDR3 length equals 13 residues. Germline lookup yields CDR1 GTSNPN and CDR2 SVGIG (reference sequence). Written as DNA, the CDR3 is TGTGCCTGGTCCGGGTCGAGGACCTACGAGCAGTACTTC. Translated, it gives CAWSGSRTYEQYF.

This rearrangement joins TRBV5-6 to TRBJ2-3; 10 bases line up with TRBD1. Germline V CDR1 and CDR2: SGHDT, YYEEEE. Trimming took 7 bases from V and 6 from J; bases not matched to a gene: 5. The CDR3 has 13 amino acids. In nucleotides, the CDR3 is TGTGCCAGCGGACAGGGGGGTTCTGATACGCAGTATTTT. Encoded protein: CASGQGGSDTQYF.

V usage is TRBV15 and J usage is TRBJ1-2; TRBD1 might be the D (5 bases). Germline CDR1 and CDR2: LNHNV and YYDKDF (reference sequence). CDR3 size: 14 residues. The ends were cut back, 5 bases at V and 3 bases at J, with 13 bases in the middle. The CDR3 DNA sequence: TGTGCCACCAGCGGGAGGGGCGAGGACTATGGCTACACCTTC. Its translation is CATSGRGEDYGYTF.

The chain employs TRBV4-3 and TRBJ2-3; perhaps TRBD2 as D (7 bases). V was cut by 3 bases and J by 4 bases, with 14 bases left in between. From germline, CDR1 is LGHNA and CDR2 YSLEER. This CDR3 is built from 15 residues. CDR3 nucleotides: TGCGCCAGCAGCCAGATACAGGGAGGGGCAGATACGCAGTATTTT. This gives the protein CASSQIQGGADTQYF.

This chain uses TRBV9 with TRBJ1-1, with TRBD1 matching 7 bases. This CDR3 has 13 amino acids. The V gene's germline CDR1 is SGDLS and CDR2 YYNGEE. J gave up 6 bases and V 3 bases, and 5 bases lay outside the gene matches. DNA of the CDR3: TGTGCCAGCAGCGCGACAGGGCAGCCTGAAGCTTTCTTT. Translated, it gives CASSATGQPEAFF.

This sequence joins TRBV2 and TRBJ2-7, with a weak D call TRBD2 (5 bases). Trimming shortened V by 11 bases and J by 0 bases, and 14 bases separated the two germline ends. Germline lookup yields CDR1 SNHLY and CDR2 FYNNEI. This CDR3 is 13 amino acids long. CDR3 coding DNA: TGTGCCCACCGAGGGTCGAGCTCCTACGAGCAGTACTTC. Its translation: CAHRGSSSYEQYF.

This chain connects TRBV4-2 to TRBJ1-3; 7 positions agree with TRBD1. Germline CDR1 is LGHNA and CDR2 is YNFKEQ. The CDR3 covers 15 residues. V lost 3 bases and J lost 2; bases outside the gene matches: 4. CDR3 in DNA: TGTGCCAGCAGCCAGAGAACAGGGGCTGGAAACACCATATATTTT. As protein: CASSQRTGAGNTIYF.

The J gene is TRBJ2-7, the V gene TRBV2; 8 nucleotides agree with TRBD1. CDR1 is SNHLY, CDR2 FYNNEI, per germline. The CDR3 has 15 amino acids. V lost 8 bases and J lost 1; bases outside the gene matches: 10. The CDR3 sequence is CASFSDREYSYEQYF. The CDR3 bases are TGTGCCAGCTTTTCGGACAGGGAATATTCCTACGAGCAGTACTTC.

The rearrangement uses TRBV7-9 and TRBJ1-1; D remains ambiguous. The V gene lost 7 bases and the J gene lost 10 bases, with 13 bases spanning the gap. This CDR3 region has 11 residues. Germline V gene sequence: CDR1 SEHNR, CDR2 FQNEAQ (reference sequence). CDR3 in amino acids: CASIRGPLAFF. The CDR3 nucleotides are TGTGCCAGCATCCGAGGGCCTTTAGCTTTCTTT.

The chain recombines TRBV29-1 with TRBJ2-5, with TRBD1 matching 9 bases. The J call may be wrong; the DNA end is better matched by TRBJ2-7. Germline-derived CDR1 and CDR2 are SQVTM and ANQGSEA. The CDR3 is 14 residues long. The CDR3 DNA follows: TGCAGCGTAGTCGGTACAGGGGGCCCCTACGAGCAGTACTTC. As protein: CSVVGTGGPYEQYF.

The chain joins TRBV29-1 to TRBJ1-4, with D tentatively TRBD1 (5 bases). Germline V CDR1 and CDR2: SQVTM, ANQGSEA. Trimming pared 4 bases from V and 8 bases from J, leaving 11 bases between. The length of the CDR3 is 12 residues. DNA of the CDR3: TGCAGCGTTGTCGGGGGAAACGAAAAACTGTTTTTT. Residues: CSVVGGNEKLFF.

This rearrangement joins TRBV5-6 to TRBJ2-7, with 9 bases aligning to TRBD1. The trim removed 2 bases at V and 5 bases at J, leaving 5 bases unmatched. The CDR3 contains 14 residues. CDR1 and CDR2 from the germline V gene are SGHDT and YYEEEE. The CDR3 here is CASSFRDREHEQYF. CDR3 DNA sequence: TGTGCCAGCAGCTTCCGGGACAGGGAACACGAGCAGTACTTC.

The V gene is TRBV9, the J gene TRBJ1-5; possibly TRBD1 for D (6 bases). Germline V lookup: CDR1 SGDLS, CDR2 YYNGEE. The CDR3 is made up of 15 amino acids. V shed 4 bases and J shed 4 bases, with 15 bases lying between them. CDR3 amino acids: CASSPDLGANQPQHF. As DNA, the CDR3 is TGTGCCAGCAGCCCAGACCTGGGGGCGAATCAGCCCCAGCATTTT.

V is TRBV18 and J is TRBJ2-1; possible D gene TRBD1, 5 bases. Trimming removed 3 bases at V and 2 bases at J, with 11 bases between. The germline CDR1 and CDR2 sequences are KGHSH and LQKENI. This CDR3 is 15 amino acids long. The CDR3 reads CASSPQDRPYNEQFF. The CDR3 bases are TGTGCCAGCTCACCTCAAGACAGACCCTACAATGAGCAGTTCTTC.

The CDR3 DNA follows: TGTGCCAGCCGCGGGAGTGAAGCTTTCTTT. This sequence encodes CASRGSEAFF. The J gene is TRBJ1-1, the V gene TRBV7-3; D gene ambiguous. CDR3 length: 10 amino acids. V lost 8 bases and J 7 bases, leaving 8 bases between the germline ends. CDR1 SGHTA and CDR2 FQGTGA come from the germline V gene. The whole variable domain, filled in from reference TRBV7-3 and TRBJ1-1, reads GAGVSQTPSNKVTEKGKYVELRCDPISGHTALYWYRQSLGQGPEFLIYFQGTGAADDSGLPNDRFFAVRPEGSVSTLKIQRTERGDSAVYLCASRGSEAFFGQGTRLTVV.

The CDR3: CASSAQGARVAGYLYEQYF. The CDR3 DNA reads TGTGCCAGCAGCGCCCAGGGGGCGCGGGTGGCCGGCTATCTCTACGAGCAGTACTTC. This rearrangement joins TRBV5-4 to TRBJ2-7, with 8 nucleotides matching TRBD1. The CDR3 extends over 19 amino acids. Germline-derived CDR1 and CDR2 are SGHNT and YYREEE (reference sequence). Germline trimming cut 4 bases from V and 3 bases from J; bases unmatched to any gene: 21.

The chain employs TRBV11-3 and TRBJ2-2, with D maybe TRBD1 (6 bases). Trimming left V 2 bases short and J 2 bases short, with 9 bases between. CDR1 and CDR2 (germline): SGHNT, YENEEA. This CDR3 has 15 amino acids. CDR3 sequence reads: CASSLRDTNTGELFF. Written as DNA, the CDR3 is TGTGCCAGCAGCTTAAGGGACACAAACACCGGGGAGCTGTTTTTT.

The CDR3 DNA reads as TGTGCCAGCAGCCAAGGTCGTACTCACAGAAGACTAGCGGGGGGGCAAGGAGATACGCAGTATTTT. Amino acid sequence: CASSQGRTHRRLAGGQGDTQYF. J is TRBJ2-3 and V is TRBV4-2; TRBD2 agrees at 14 bases. Germline CDR1 reads LGHNA; CDR2 reads YNFKEQ. J was trimmed by 5 bases and V by 1 base; bases with no gene match: 20. The CDR3 totals 22 residues.

This chain connects TRBV21-1 to TRBJ1-2. TRBV21-1 is deemed a pseudogene. There are 18 residues in the CDR3. The chain's CDR3 is CASSTGGDRGDLFYGYTF. In DNA form, the CDR3 reads TGTGCCAGCAGCACGGGGGGGGACAGAGGAGATCTTTTCTATGGCTACACCTTC.

The chain carries TRBV4-1 and TRBJ1-6, with 7 positions matching TRBD1. V was pared by 5 bases and J by 9 bases, with 10 bases of the junction left unmatched. This CDR3 comprises 15 residues. The germline CDR1 and CDR2 sequences are MGHRA and YSYEKL. The CDR3, as DNA: TGCGCCAGCAGCACCAAGACAGGGCTCCGTTCACCCCTCCACTTT. This sequence encodes CASSTKTGLRSPLHF.